This passage covers 17 T cell receptor beta chains from one sample sequenced in a study of circulating and synovial CD4+ cells in juvenile arthritis. Sequencing was performed with immunoSEQ multiplex PCR; in TCRdb, only in-frame clones are kept and a portion is missing. The sample lists 30,000 to 35,000 clones; around 95% were seen once. Sequenced material: CD4+ T cells from blood. These receptors were taken from a human donor with juvenile idiopathic arthritis.

V gene TRBV2 combines with J gene TRBJ2-6; perhaps TRBD2 as D (6 bases). V was trimmed by 8 bases and J by 3 bases, leaving 20 bases between them. Germline-derived CDR1 and CDR2 are SNHLY and FYNNEI. The CDR3 is 17 amino acids. In nucleotides, the CDR3 is TGTGCCAGCCCCCTGCGGCGGGGTGTCAGTGGGGCCAACGTCCTGACTTTC. This encodes CASPLRRGVSGANVLTF.

This clone was seen once. The chain links TRBV6-1 to TRBJ2-3; 13 bases fit TRBD2. V lost 4 bases to trimming and J lost 4 bases; unmatched junction nucleotides: 8. Germline loops: CDR1 MNHNS, CDR2 SASEGT. The CDR3 totals 17 residues. CDR3 amino acids: CASSGPTSGRTPDTQYF. The DNA for the CDR3 is TGTGCCAGCAGTGGGCCGACTAGCGGGAGGACCCCAGATACGCAGTATTTT.

The CDR3 bases are TGTGCCAGCAGTGAACGAAGACAGGGGGGATCACCCCTCCACTTT. Protein: CASSERRQGGSPLHF. The V call is TRBV6-1, the J call TRBJ1-6, with 9 bases fitting TRBD1. V gave up 2 bases and J gave up 10 bases; unmatched junction bases: 6. The germline CDR1 and CDR2 sequences are MNHNS and SASEGT. This CDR3 spans 15 amino acids.

The gene calls are TRBV28 and TRBJ1-2; 7 positions match TRBD1. The CDR3 has 15 amino acids. Germline trimming cut 4 bases from V and 4 bases from J; bases unmatched to any gene: 9. Germline V gene data show CDR1 as MDHEN and CDR2 as SYDVKM. The CDR3: CASSSTGEAIYGYTF. The CDR3 DNA is TGTGCCAGCAGTTCCACAGGGGAGGCAATCTATGGCTACACCTTC.

There are a few counts of this clone. The chain is built from TRBV10-3 and TRBJ2-7; D ambiguous. V lost 1 base and J 0 bases, leaving 4 bases between the germline ends. Germline V gene lookup returns CDR1 ENHRY and CDR2 SYGVKD. The CDR3 contains 13 residues. The CDR3 sequence is CAISEYSSYEQYF. In DNA, the CDR3 is TGTGCCATCAGTGAGTACAGCTCCTACGAGCAGTACTTC.

The count of this clone is one. V is TRBV7-3 and J is TRBJ2-3, with 11 positions matching TRBD2. In germline, CDR1 is SGHTA, CDR2 FQGTGA. This CDR3 spans 15 amino acids. V gave up 5 bases and J gave up 4 bases; unmatched junction bases: 5. CDR3 in amino acids: CASSLTSGNSDTQYF. Here the CDR3 DNA reads TGTGCCAGCAGCCTGACTAGCGGGAACTCAGATACGCAGTATTTT.

The J gene is TRBJ2-7, the V gene TRBV28; 9 bases align to TRBD1. This CDR3 has 17 residues. Germline V CDR1 and CDR2: MDHEN, SYDVKM. V dropped 6 bases and J dropped 2; count of bases not matched to a gene: 14. The DNA of the CDR3 is TGTGCCAGCAGCCTGCCCCCCGGGACAGGGAGGACCTACGAGCAGTACTTC. Protein: CASSLPPGTGRTYEQYF.

V and J are TRBV2 and TRBJ2-1; no clear D. V was clipped by 4 bases and J by 6 bases, with 10 bases between them. CDR1 and CDR2 from the germline V gene are SNHLY and FYNNEI. This CDR3 contains 13 residues. As DNA, the CDR3 is TGTGCCAGCAGTGTGGAACTACCCAATGAGCAGTTCTTC. Translating it yields CASSVELPNEQFF.

The V gene is TRBV5-1, the J gene TRBJ2-7; tentatively, D is TRBD2 (5 bases). CDR1 and CDR2 (germline): SGHRS, YFSETQ. CDR3 length: 15 amino acids. The V gene lost 4 bases and the J gene lost 2 bases, with 16 bases spanning the gap. The CDR3 spells CASSHDGVRPYEQYF. CDR3 DNA sequence: TGCGCCAGCAGCCATGACGGGGTTAGACCCTACGAGCAGTACTTC.

V is TRBV7-6 and J is TRBJ1-5; unclear D gene. In germline, CDR1 is SGHVS, CDR2 FNYEAQ. The CDR3 totals 14 residues. The ends were cut back, 1 base at V and 6 bases at J, with 10 bases in the middle. The CDR3, as DNA: TGTGCCAGCAGCTTAGAGGGAGGCGTTCAGCCCCAGCATTTT. It encodes CASSLEGGVQPQHF.

The rearrangement uses TRBV5-6 and TRBJ2-5; weak D call: TRBD2 (6 bases). The CDR3 contains 14 residues. Trimming took 4 bases from V and 2 from J, leaving 12 bases between them. The V gene's germline CDR1 is SGHDT and CDR2 YYEEEE. DNA of the CDR3: TGTGCCAGCAGCGCCGGGACTGCACAAGAGACCCAGTACTTC. Its protein product is CASSAGTAQETQYF.

The chain is built from TRBV11-1 and TRBJ2-7, with 9 bases identical to TRBD2. V was clipped by 4 bases and J by 0 bases; unmatched bases: 4. This CDR3 region has 15 residues. Germline-derived CDR1 and CDR2 are SGHAT and FQDESV (reference sequence). This chain's CDR3 is CASSSTSGSSYEQYF. The CDR3 nucleotides are TGTGCCAGCAGCTCGACTAGCGGTAGCTCCTACGAGCAGTACTTC.

This chain uses TRBV5-6 with TRBJ2-1; 11 bases fit TRBD2. The CDR3 is 16 amino acids. The germline V gene has CDR1 SGHDT and CDR2 YYEEEE. The V segment lost 1 base and the J segment 6 bases; nucleotides outside the gene matches: 6. This CDR3 is CASSLLNLAGGNEQFF. DNA of the CDR3: TGTGCCAGCAGCTTGTTGAATCTAGCGGGGGGCAATGAGCAGTTCTTC.

This chain uses TRBV10-1 with TRBJ2-5; 10 nucleotides agree with TRBD1. V trimming: 5 bases; J trimming: 5 bases; junction bases outside the gene matches: 11. Germline V gene data show CDR1 as WNHNN and CDR2 as SYGVQD (reference sequence). CDR3 length equals 16 residues. CDR3 in amino acids: CASSRSVGQGKETQYF. Written as DNA, the CDR3 is TGCGCCAGCAGTAGGTCGGTGGGACAGGGGAAGGAGACCCAGTACTTC.

The V and J genes are TRBV5-4 and TRBJ2-3; TRBD2 agrees at 10 bases. Germline trimming cut 0 bases from V and 1 base from J; bases unmatched to any gene: 8. This CDR3 spans 18 amino acids. Germline values: CDR1 SGHNT, CDR2 YYREEE (reference sequence). The CDR3 DNA reads TGTGCCAGCAGCTTGGGCATAACCGGGACTAGCGGCACAGATACGCAGTATTTT. Translating it yields CASSLGITGTSGTDTQYF. Full variable domain (outside the CDR3, taken from reference TRBV5-4 and TRBJ2-3): ETGVTQSPTHLIKTRGQQVTLRCSSQSGHNTVSWYQQALGQGPQFIFQYYREEENGRGNFPPRFSGLQFPNYSSELNVNALELDDSALYLCASSLGITGTSGTDTQYFGPGTRLTVL.

The gene calls are TRBV29-1 and TRBJ2-5, with 11 positions matching TRBD1. J was trimmed by 5 bases and V by 3 bases; bases with no gene match: 8. There are 15 residues in the CDR3. Germline V gene sequence: CDR1 SQVTM, CDR2 ANQGSEA. The CDR3 DNA is TGCAGCGTTGAGGACGGACAGGGGGCATGGGAGACCCAGTACTTC. Protein: CSVEDGQGAWETQYF.

The genes are TRBV20-1 and TRBJ1-1; D not resolved. Germline V gene data show CDR1 as DFQATT and CDR2 as SNEGSKA (reference sequence). The CDR3 loop spans 11 amino acids. Trimming removed 5 bases at V and 1 base at J, with 5 bases between. The CDR3 loop reads CSAEGNTEAFF. CDR3 DNA: TGCAGTGCTGAGGGGAACACTGAAGCTTTCTTT.